This is a list of T cell receptor beta chains from one sample in a study of tumor-infiltrating lymphocytes in oesophageal squamous cell carcinoma. TCRdb used MiXCR to reprocess the PCR reads, holding one entry per CDR3 protein. The sample carries approximately 20,000 distinct CDR3 sequences, 35% to 40% recorded once. Material: esophageal tumor tissue. All receptors derive from a male donor with esophageal squamous cell carcinoma. The conserved cysteine and the conserved F or W are not part of the CDR3 here.

TRBJ1-1 | TRBV5-1 | ASSLIPGQEAF
- | TRBV7-2 | ASSLDGYGYT
TRBJ2-1 | TRBV5-5 | ASSLLQLKETQF
TRBJ1-1 | TRBV7-2 | ASSSLGVNTEAF
TRBJ1-2 | TRBV5-1 | ASSLEGGTGSLIGGYT
- | TRBV12-3/TRBV12-4 | ASSPATLASRNEQF
- | TRBV6-1 | ASSEVRRSYEQY
- | TRBV10-1 | ASSELRTGKPYEQY
TRBJ2-3 | TRBV19 | ASSIYGLAGTDTQY
TRBJ2-6 | TRBV10-1 | ASSWVFEGTGGFYSGANVLT
TRBJ2-5 | TRBV4-2 | ASSQVDEGQETQY
TRBJ2-7 | TRBV10-2 | ASSGNSSGRRSYEQY
- | TRBV6-4 | ASSEKLENEQY
TRBJ2-3 | TRBV7-6 | ASATRRENTGELY